What follows describes a single T cell receptor beta chain. Its antigen has not been determined. Within one base of it there is no much larger clone, and no base qualities were kept. The CDR3 holds 16 amino acids from the cysteine to the phenylalanine. CDR3 DNA only is kept here, 48 bases in frame from base 1. The germline V gene specifies MNHNS as CDR1 and SASEGT as CDR2. V sheds 7 bases and J sheds 4 bases, leaving 20 bases between their ends. Hyperthyroidism patients were newly diagnosed, with disease duration under 2 months, and aged 18 to 65 years. Patients with uncontrolled infections, other autoimmune diseases, pregnancy or lactation were excluded. Diagnoses were based on clinical symptoms, serum thyroxine and TRAb, thyroid ultrasound and orbital computed tomography. Blood from progressor patients was drawn when they were first diagnosed with hyperthyroidism, before any ophthalmopathy symptoms appeared. PBMCs were separated from roughly 9.6 ml of fresh peripheral blood using Ficoll-Paque density gradient centrifugation. Patients classed as progressors first received a Graves' hyperthyroidism diagnosis and then went on to develop ophthalmopathy during follow-up. Total RNA was extracted with Trizol reagent, and quality was checked on an Agilent 2100 Bioanalyzer.

The sample comes from a study of T cells in Graves' hyperthyroidism and ophthalmopathy (dated by TCRdb to about 2019). The study in broad terms: Peripheral blood was collected at initial diagnosis, before any treatment. Prospective prediction of ophthalmopathy was tested in an independent validation cohort of fewer than 20 hyperthyroidism patients and around 16 patients who later progressed to ophthalmopathy. A discovery cohort of roughly 100 patients, 43 with Graves' ophthalmopathy and over 55 with stable Graves' hyperthyroidism, was used to find distinguishing TCR V-J signatures. TCR Vbeta CDR3 sequencing of roughly 140 peripheral blood samples (approximately 44 ophthalmopathy, roughly 72 hyperthyroidism and about 17 progressor patients) is reported in the paper. The study also compared thyroid tissue and blood T-cell repertoires from roughly 6 Graves' hyperthyroidism patients. The 85 to 100 discovery patients were divided at random into training and test sets in a 7:3 ratio. After blood sampling, hyperthyroidism patients were treated with methimazole at a starting dose of 30 mg daily, and ophthalmopathy patients were treated with high-dose intravenous methylprednisolone.

Study-level results and caveats: No statistical method was used to fix the sample size in advance, and group allocation was not hidden from the investigators. A 13 V-J signature model separated ophthalmopathy from stable hyperthyroidism, with roughly 88% sensitivity and 81.08% specificity in cross-validation and 80%/75% in testing. Most expanded thyroid clonotypes (frequency above 0.001) were also detected in blood, a finding suggesting that blood repertoires may reflect thyroid immune responses. In validation, progression to ophthalmopathy was predicted by the model with 70.59% sensitivity and 72% to 85% specificity, a median of roughly 6 months before onset.

Amplification of TCR beta CDR3 regions was carried out from RNA transcripts. The TCR CDR3 was subjected to a first round of RT-PCR using the HTBI primer set and the Qiagen OneStep RT-PCR kit. Libraries were constructed in a second round of multiplex PCR, after which size selection and purification were performed. The libraries were sequenced on an Illumina HiSeq2000 using paired-end 100 bp reads. The original pipeline was this. SOAPnuke was used to process the raw data, with reads discarded if the reads contained adapters or uncalled bases, had a mean Phred below 15, or lacked an exact constant-primer or identifier match. High-quality paired reads were merged with COPE v1.2.5, and unique nucleotide sequences were defined as clonotypes. Clonotypes were aligned to IMGT TRBV, TRBD and TRBJ reference segments using MiTCR v1.1. Analysis was restricted to V-J combinations with a frequency above 0.0001, which covered 99% to 99.2% of repertoires. A TCS score was defined as the ratio between F50 (clonal expansion) and ExV (chaos), using BLOSUM62-based TCRdist between CDR3 peptides within each V-J. Welch's t-statistics and random forest reduced several hundred V-J features to roughly 13, which were used in a naive Bayes classifier (R e1071). In TCRdb, the public reads were trimmed at Q25 with fastp and aligned with MiXCR, with productive beta chains retained. All rows with the same CDR3 protein become a single entry with the most common DNA and genes. The V and J calls shown here were made by TCRdb, not taken from the authors' results. This sample gives under 450,000 distinct CDR3 sequences in total; roughly 14% of them show up just once. The top ten clones comprise roughly 20% of the sample.

The sequenced sample consisted of blood. This TCR was recovered from a man between 25 and 39 years old with Graves' hyperthyroidism that later progressed to Graves' ophthalmopathy. Recombination linked TRBV6-1 to TRBJ1-5; TRBD1 could be the D gene, as 5 bases match. The CDR3 region: CASILPTRTPNQPQHF. The nucleotide sequence reads TGTGCCAGCATTTTACCTACCCGGACACCGAATCAGCCCCAGCATTTT.